These 14 T cell receptor beta chains came from one sample sequenced in a study of blood T cell repertoires in COVID-19. Here immunoSEQ multiplex PCR was the method, and the copy in TCRdb shows in-frame clones only, minus some. Among 80,000 or so clones listed, around four fifths were seen once. The specimen sequenced was peripheral blood. The receptors were gathered from a human donor in a cohort sampled during active COVID-19.

V usage is TRBV5-4 and J usage is TRBJ2-3; a weak D match, TRBD1 (6 bases). Trimming shortened V by 4 bases and J by 1 base, and 10 bases separated the two germline ends. Germline V gives CDR1 SGHNT, CDR2 YYREEE (reference sequence). The CDR3 is made up of 14 amino acids. CDR3 nucleotides: TGTGCCAGCAGCCAACAGGGCCGCACAGATACGCAGTATTTT. Its translation: CASSQQGRTDTQYF.

The chain has TRBV5-1 and TRBJ2-7; D is perhaps TRBD1 (6 bases). Germline loops: CDR1 SGHRS, CDR2 YFSETQ. The V end lost 0 bases, the J end lost 1 base, and 11 bases lay between the germline ends. The CDR3 is made up of 15 amino acids. The CDR3 region has the DNA TGCGCCAGCAGCTTGGACCAGGGGCATTCCTACGAGCAGTACTTC. This sequence encodes CASSLDQGHSYEQYF.

V is TRBV9 and J is TRBJ2-2; D might be TRBD2 (6 bases). V was clipped by 3 bases and J by 0 bases, with 18 bases between them. From germline, CDR1 is SGDLS and CDR2 YYNGEE. The CDR3 consists of 18 residues. The CDR3 here is CASSESPGWGANTGELFF. In DNA form, the CDR3 reads TGTGCCAGCAGCGAGTCCCCCGGGTGGGGGGCGAACACCGGGGAGCTGTTTTTT.

J is TRBJ2-3 and V is TRBV5-1; perhaps TRBD1 as D (6 bases). This CDR3 contains 14 residues. Germline V lookup: CDR1 SGHRS, CDR2 YFSETQ. The V end was cut by 4 bases, the J end by 4 bases, with 13 bases between. CDR3 sequence: CASSRDMGADTQYF. The CDR3 nucleotides are TGCGCCAGCAGCCGGGACATGGGGGCAGATACGCAGTATTTT. The full variable domain, rest sourced from reference TRBV5-1 and TRBJ2-3, is KAGVTQTPRYLIKTRGQQVTLSCSPISGHRSVSWYQQTPGQGLQFLFEYFSETQRNKGNFPGRFSGRQFSNSRSEMNVSTLELGDSALYLCASSRDMGADTQYFGPGTRLTVL.

The gene calls are TRBV2 and TRBJ2-7; maybe TRBD2 (6 bases). Germline V lookup: CDR1 SNHLY, CDR2 FYNNEI. The CDR3 contains 13 residues. V was pared by 0 bases and J by 7 bases, with 10 bases between. The CDR3 here is CASSEAHGGEQYF. For the CDR3, the DNA is TGTGCCAGCAGTGAAGCGCACGGAGGGGAGCAGTACTTC.

The V gene is TRBV7-9, the J gene TRBJ2-3, with D tentatively TRBD1 (5 bases). The CDR3 runs 13 residues. V shed 2 bases and J shed 3 bases, with 6 bases lying between them. Germline-derived CDR1 and CDR2 are SEHNR and FQNEAQ (reference sequence). The CDR3 DNA sequence: TGTGCCAGCAGCTTACCAGGGACAGATACGCAGTATTTT. Residues: CASSLPGTDTQYF. Supplemented by reference TRBV7-9 and TRBJ2-3, the full variable domain reads DTGVSQNPRHKITKRGQNVTFRCDPISEHNRLYWYRQTLGQGPEFLTYFQNEAQLEKSRLLSDRFSAERPKGSFSTLEIQRTEQGDSAMYLCASSLPGTDTQYFGPGTRLTVL.

As concerns this clone: At one boundary the junction diverges from the germline segment, which might be a read error. This chain links TRBV4-2 with TRBJ2-1; 9 bases agree with TRBD2. The CDR3 contains 14 residues. Per germline, CDR1 LGHNA and CDR2 YNFKEQ. The CDR3 bases are TGTGCCAGCGCCGGGACTAGCTCCTTCAATGAGCAGTTCTTC. This sequence encodes CASAGTSSFNEQFF.

This sequence joins TRBV7-6 and TRBJ2-1, with D tentatively TRBD2 (6 bases). This CDR3 has 15 amino acids. Germline loops: CDR1 SGHVS, CDR2 FNYEAQ. Trimming removed 3 bases at V and 7 bases at J, with 16 bases between. The CDR3 nucleotides are TGTGCCAGCAGCTTTCCCGGGACTCAAATTAATGAGCAGTTCTTC. This sequence encodes CASSFPGTQINEQFF.

The chain has TRBV9 and TRBJ2-4, with 8 bases matching TRBD2. Germline loops: CDR1 SGDLS, CDR2 YYNGEE. The V gene end was trimmed by 4 bases and the J gene end by 8 bases; junction bases not matched to a gene: 8. The CDR3 extends over 14 amino acids. The CDR3 is CASSPRLARDIQYF. For the CDR3, the DNA is TGTGCCAGCAGCCCCCGACTAGCGAGGGACATTCAGTACTTC. The full variable domain, rest sourced from reference TRBV9 and TRBJ2-4, is DSGVTQTPKHLITATGQRVTLRCSPRSGDLSVYWYQQSLDQGLQFLIQYYNGEERAKGNILERFSAQQFPDLHSELNLSSLELGDSALYFCASSPRLARDIQYFGAGTRLSVL.

This chain uses TRBV15 with TRBJ1-3, with a weak D call TRBD1 (6 bases). The germline V gene has CDR1 LNHNV and CDR2 YYDKDF (reference sequence). The V gene lost 1 base and the J gene lost 1 base, with 11 bases spanning the gap. The CDR3 runs to 16 residues. The CDR3 loop reads CATSRGGGKSGNTIYF. The DNA of the CDR3 is TGTGCCACCAGCAGAGGGGGGGGCAAGTCTGGAAACACCATATATTTT.

The rearrangement links TRBV19 to TRBJ2-7; 7 bases fit TRBD2. This CDR3 comprises 14 residues. The germline CDR1 and CDR2 sequences are LNHDA and SQIVND (reference sequence). Trimming at V came to 5 bases and at J to 4 bases, leaving 8 bases not matched to a gene. The CDR3 DNA reads as TGTGCCAGTAGTCCCAGCGGGAATAGGTACGAGCAGTACTTC. It codes for CASSPSGNRYEQYF.

This chain connects TRBV2 to TRBJ1-2; no definite D call. Germline CDR1 is SNHLY and CDR2 is FYNNEI. CDR3 size: 15 residues. V lost 0 bases and J 7 bases, leaving 15 bases between the germline ends. Here the CDR3 reads CASSEALKMGAGYTF. The CDR3 nucleotides are TGTGCCAGCAGTGAAGCCCTGAAAATGGGAGCTGGCTACACCTTC.

V usage is TRBV5-1 and J usage is TRBJ2-3, with D perhaps TRBD1 (6 bases). V dropped 0 bases and J dropped 5 bases, with 10 bases sitting between them. Germline lookup yields CDR1 SGHRS and CDR2 YFSETQ. The CDR3 contains 14 residues. As DNA, the CDR3 is TGCGCCAGCAGCTTGGAGGCCAGGGGAGATACGCAGTATTTT. Its protein is CASSLEARGDTQYF.

This chain connects TRBV28 to TRBJ2-3, with 14 positions matching TRBD2. CDR1 MDHEN and CDR2 SYDVKM come from the germline V gene. V was pared by 4 bases and J by 3 bases, with 6 bases of the junction left unmatched. This CDR3 comprises 17 residues. The CDR3: CASSSPGLAGGTDTQYF. The CDR3 nucleotides read TGTGCCAGCAGTTCCCCCGGACTAGCGGGGGGAACAGATACGCAGTATTTT. Full variable domain (remainder filled in from reference TRBV28 and TRBJ2-3): DVKVTQSSRYLVKRTGEKVFLECVQDMDHENMFWYRQDPGLGLRLIYFSYDVKMKEKGDIPEGYSVSREKKERFSLILESASTNQTSMYLCASSSPGLAGGTDTQYFGPGTRLTVL.